This T cell receptor beta chain derives from a study of T cells in Graves' hyperthyroidism and ophthalmopathy. At the level of the study: Staff took peripheral blood when the initial diagnosis was made, before any treatment began.

This clonotype showed up just a few times. Researchers took RNA transcripts and amplified the TCR beta CDR3 regions from them. The primer set for the first-round RT-PCR of the TCR CDR3 was HTBI. One entry per CDR3 protein, called by TCRdb with MiXCR from the multiplex PCR reads. This repertoire shows about 420,000 distinct CDR3 sequences, 15% to 18% found once; its top ten account for 13% to 15%. For Graves' hyperthyroidism to be stable, ophthalmopathy could not progress within 18 months. Researchers barred patients who had uncontrolled infection, other autoimmune disease, pregnancy or lactation. The CDR3 extends over 15 amino acids. The germline gives CDR1 SQVTM, CDR2 ANQGSEA. With 6 bases clipped from V and 2 bases from J, the junction kept 10 bases outside the gene matches.

The sample was blood. The TCR comes from a woman in her late teens or twenties with Graves' hyperthyroidism. The rearrangement uses TRBV29-1 and TRBJ2-3; 8 bases agree with TRBD1. The CDR3: CSVDHRGRTTDTQYF. The CDR3 region has the DNA TGCAGCGTCGATCACAGGGGGAGGACCACAGATACGCAGTATTTT.